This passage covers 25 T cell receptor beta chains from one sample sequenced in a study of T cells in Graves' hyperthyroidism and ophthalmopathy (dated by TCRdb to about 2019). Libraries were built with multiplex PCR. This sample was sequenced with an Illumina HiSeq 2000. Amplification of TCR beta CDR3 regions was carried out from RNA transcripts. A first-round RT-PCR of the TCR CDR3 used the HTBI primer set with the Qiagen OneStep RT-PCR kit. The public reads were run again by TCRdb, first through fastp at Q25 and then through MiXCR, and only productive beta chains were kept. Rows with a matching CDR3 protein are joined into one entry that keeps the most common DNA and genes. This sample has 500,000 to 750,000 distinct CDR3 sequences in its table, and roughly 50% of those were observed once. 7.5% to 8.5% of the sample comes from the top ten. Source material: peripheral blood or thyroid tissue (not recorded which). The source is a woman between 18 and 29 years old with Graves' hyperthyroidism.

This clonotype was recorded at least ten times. The chain's CDR3 is CASSPLAGGEETQYF. The CDR3 region has the DNA TGTGCCAGCAGTCCACTAGCGGGAGGCGAGGAGACCCAGTACTTC. This chain uses TRBV6-1 with TRBJ2-5, with TRBD2 identical over 12 bases. The CDR3 is 15 amino acids. CDR1 MNHNS and CDR2 SASEGT come from the germline V gene. V dropped 5 bases and J dropped 5; count of bases not matched to a gene: 6.

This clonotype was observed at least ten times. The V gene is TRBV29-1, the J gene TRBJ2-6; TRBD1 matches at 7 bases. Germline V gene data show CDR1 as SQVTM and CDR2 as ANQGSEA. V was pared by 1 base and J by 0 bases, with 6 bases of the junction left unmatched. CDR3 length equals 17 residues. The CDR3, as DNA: TGCAGCGTTGAAGTCACAGGGGTCCGCTCTGGGGCCAACGTCCTGACTTTC. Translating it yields CSVEVTGVRSGANVLTF.

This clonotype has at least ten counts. The CDR3 is CSARGQPRNYGYTF. CDR3 in DNA: TGCAGTGCCCGGGGGCAGCCGAGAAACTATGGCTACACCTTC. This chain uses TRBV20-1 with TRBJ1-2; D might be TRBD1 (6 bases). The CDR3 is made up of 14 amino acids. V lost 6 bases and J 2 bases, leaving 16 bases between the germline ends. Germline CDR1 reads DFQATT; CDR2 reads SNEGSKA (reference sequence).

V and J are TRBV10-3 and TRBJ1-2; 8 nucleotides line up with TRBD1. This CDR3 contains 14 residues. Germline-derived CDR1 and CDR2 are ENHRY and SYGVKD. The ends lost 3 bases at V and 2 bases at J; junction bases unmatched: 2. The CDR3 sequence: CAISDGQGNYGYTF. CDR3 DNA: TGTGCCATCAGTGACGGACAGGGCAACTATGGCTACACCTTC.

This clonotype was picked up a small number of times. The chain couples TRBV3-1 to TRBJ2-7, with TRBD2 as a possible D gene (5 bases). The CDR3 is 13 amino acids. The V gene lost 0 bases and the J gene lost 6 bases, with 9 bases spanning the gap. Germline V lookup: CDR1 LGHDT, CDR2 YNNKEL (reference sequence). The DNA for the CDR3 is TGTGCCAGCAGCCAAGATGTTCGGGGCGAGCAGTACTTC. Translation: CASSQDVRGEQYF.

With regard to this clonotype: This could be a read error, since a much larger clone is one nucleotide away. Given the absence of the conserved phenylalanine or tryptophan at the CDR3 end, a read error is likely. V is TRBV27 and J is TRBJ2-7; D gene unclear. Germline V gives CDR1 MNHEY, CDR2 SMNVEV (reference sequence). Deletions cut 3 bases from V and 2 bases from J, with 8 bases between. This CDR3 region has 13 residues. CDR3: CASSFSFPYEQYL. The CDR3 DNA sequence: TGTGCCAGCAGTTTTTCCTTCCCCTACGAGCAGTACCTC.

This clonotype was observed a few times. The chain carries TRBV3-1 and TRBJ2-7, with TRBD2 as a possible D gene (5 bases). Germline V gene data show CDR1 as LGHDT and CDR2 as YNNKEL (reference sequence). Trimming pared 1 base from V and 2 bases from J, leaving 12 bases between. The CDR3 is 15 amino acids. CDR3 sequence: CASSQGGQAPYEQYF. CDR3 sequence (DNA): TGTGCCAGCAGCCAAGGAGGGCAGGCCCCCTACGAGCAGTACTTC.

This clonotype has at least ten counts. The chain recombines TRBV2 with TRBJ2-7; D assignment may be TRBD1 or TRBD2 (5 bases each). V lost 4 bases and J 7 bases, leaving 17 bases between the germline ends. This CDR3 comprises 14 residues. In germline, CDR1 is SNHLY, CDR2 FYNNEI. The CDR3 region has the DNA TGTGCCAGCAGTGGAGGGGAAACCTACAATGAGCAGTACTTC. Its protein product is CASSGGETYNEQYF.

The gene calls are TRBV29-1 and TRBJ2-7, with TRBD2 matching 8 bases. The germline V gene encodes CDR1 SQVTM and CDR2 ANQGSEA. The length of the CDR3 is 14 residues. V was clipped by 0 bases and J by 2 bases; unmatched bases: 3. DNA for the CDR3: TGCAGCGTTGAAGACAGCGGGAGCCCCTACGAGCAGTACTTC. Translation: CSVEDSGSPYEQYF.

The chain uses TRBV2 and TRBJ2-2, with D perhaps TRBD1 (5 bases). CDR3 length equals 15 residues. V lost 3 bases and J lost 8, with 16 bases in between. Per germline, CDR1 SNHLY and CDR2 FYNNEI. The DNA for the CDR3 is TGTGCCAGCAGTGACCGCGCGAAATGGACAGGGGAGCTGTTTTTT. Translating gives CASSDRAKWTGELFF.

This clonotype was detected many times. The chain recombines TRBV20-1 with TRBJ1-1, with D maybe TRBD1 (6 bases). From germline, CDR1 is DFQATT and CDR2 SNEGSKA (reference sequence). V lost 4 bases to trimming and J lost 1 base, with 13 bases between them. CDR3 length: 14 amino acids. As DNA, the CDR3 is TGCAGTGCTATACAGGGAGTCCAGAACACTGAAGCTTTCTTT. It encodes CSAIQGVQNTEAFF.

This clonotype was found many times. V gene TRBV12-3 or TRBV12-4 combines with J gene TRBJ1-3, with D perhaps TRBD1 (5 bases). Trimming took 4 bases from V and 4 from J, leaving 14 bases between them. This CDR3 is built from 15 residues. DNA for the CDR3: TGTGCCAGCAGTTACGAGCATGGGACGGGAAACACCATATATTTT. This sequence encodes CASSYEHGTGNTIYF.

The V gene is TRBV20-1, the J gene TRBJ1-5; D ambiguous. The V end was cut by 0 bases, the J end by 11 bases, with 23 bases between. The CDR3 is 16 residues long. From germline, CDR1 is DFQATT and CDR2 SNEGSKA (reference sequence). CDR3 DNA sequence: TGCAGTGCTAGAGATCTGATACGGCAGCAAGCAGAGACCCAGCATTTT. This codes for CSARDLIRQQAETQHF.

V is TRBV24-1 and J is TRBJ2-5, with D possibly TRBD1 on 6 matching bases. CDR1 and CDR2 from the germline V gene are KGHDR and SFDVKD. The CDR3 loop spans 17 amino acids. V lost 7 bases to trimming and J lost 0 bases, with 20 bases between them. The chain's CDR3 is CATSRRTERENQETQYF. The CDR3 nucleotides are TGTGCCACCAGCAGACGGACAGAGAGGGAGAACCAAGAGACCCAGTACTTC.

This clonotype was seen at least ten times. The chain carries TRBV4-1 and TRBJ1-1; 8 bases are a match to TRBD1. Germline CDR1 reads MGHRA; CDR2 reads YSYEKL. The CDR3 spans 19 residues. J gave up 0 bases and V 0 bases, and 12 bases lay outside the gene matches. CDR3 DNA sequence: TGCGCCAGCAGCCAAGAGATCTTTGTGACAGGGGCGATGAACACTGAAGCTTTCTTT. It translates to CASSQEIFVTGAMNTEAFF.

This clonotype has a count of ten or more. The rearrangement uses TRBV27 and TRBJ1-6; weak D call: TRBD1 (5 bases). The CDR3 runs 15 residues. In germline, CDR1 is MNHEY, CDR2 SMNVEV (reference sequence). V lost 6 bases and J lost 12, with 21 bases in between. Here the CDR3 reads CASRPLEPGRGPLHF. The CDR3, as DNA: TGTGCCAGCAGACCGCTAGAGCCGGGACGCGGACCCCTCCACTTT.

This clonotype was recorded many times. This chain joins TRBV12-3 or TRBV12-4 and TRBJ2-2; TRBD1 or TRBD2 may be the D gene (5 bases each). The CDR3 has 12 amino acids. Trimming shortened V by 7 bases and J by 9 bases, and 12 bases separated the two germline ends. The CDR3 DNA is TGTGCCAGCACTCGGGGCTACAGGGAGCTGTTTTTT. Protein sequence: CASTRGYRELFF.

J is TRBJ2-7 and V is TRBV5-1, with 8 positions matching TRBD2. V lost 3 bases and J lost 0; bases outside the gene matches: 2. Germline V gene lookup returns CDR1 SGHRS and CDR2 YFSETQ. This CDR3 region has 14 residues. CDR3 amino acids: CASSWGTSSYEQYF. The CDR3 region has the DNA TGCGCCAGCAGCTGGGGGACTAGCTCCTACGAGCAGTACTTC.

Written as DNA, the CDR3 is TGCAGTGAGTCGACAGGGGCGACTGAAGCTTTCTTT. Protein product: CSESTGATEAFF. The chain is built from TRBV29-1 and TRBJ1-1; TRBD1 matches at 8 bases. CDR3 length equals 12 residues. Germline V lookup: CDR1 SQVTM, CDR2 ANQGSEA.

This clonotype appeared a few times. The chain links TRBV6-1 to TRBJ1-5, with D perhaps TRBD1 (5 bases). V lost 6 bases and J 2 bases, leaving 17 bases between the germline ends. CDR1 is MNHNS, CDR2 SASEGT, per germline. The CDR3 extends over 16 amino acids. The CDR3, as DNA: TGTGCCAGCAGAGCCCAGGGCTGGGGAGGCAATCAGCCCCAGCATTTT. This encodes CASRAQGWGGNQPQHF.

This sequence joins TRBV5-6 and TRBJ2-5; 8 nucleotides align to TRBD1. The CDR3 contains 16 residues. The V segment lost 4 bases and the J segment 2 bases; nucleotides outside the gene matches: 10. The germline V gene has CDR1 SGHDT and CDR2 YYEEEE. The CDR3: CASSRWTGRPQETQYF. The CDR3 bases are TGTGCCAGCAGCCGCTGGACAGGGAGGCCTCAAGAGACCCAGTACTTC.

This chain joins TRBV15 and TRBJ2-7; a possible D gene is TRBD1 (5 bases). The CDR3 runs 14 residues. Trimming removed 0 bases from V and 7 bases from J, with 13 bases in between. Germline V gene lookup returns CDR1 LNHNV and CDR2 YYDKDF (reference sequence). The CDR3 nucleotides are TGTGCCACCAGCAGAGATCTTGCGGACAATGAGCAGTACTTC. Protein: CATSRDLADNEQYF.

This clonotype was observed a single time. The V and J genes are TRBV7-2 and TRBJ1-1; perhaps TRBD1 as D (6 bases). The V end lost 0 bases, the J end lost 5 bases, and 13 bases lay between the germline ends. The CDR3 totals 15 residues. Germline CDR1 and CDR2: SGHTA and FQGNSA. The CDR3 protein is CASSLASQGWTEAFF. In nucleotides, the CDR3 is TGTGCCAGCAGCTTAGCCTCACAGGGTTGGACTGAAGCTTTCTTT.

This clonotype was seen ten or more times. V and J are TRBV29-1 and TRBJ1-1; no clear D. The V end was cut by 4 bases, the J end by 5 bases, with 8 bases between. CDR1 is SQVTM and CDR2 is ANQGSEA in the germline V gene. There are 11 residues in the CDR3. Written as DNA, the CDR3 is TGCAGCGTTGGGGGTGGGACTGAAGCTTTCTTT. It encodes CSVGGGTEAFF. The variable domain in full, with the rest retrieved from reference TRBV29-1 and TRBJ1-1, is SAVISQKPSRDICQRGTSLTIQCQVDSQVTMMFWYRQQPGQSLTLIATANQGSEATYESGFVIDKFPISRPNLTFSTLTVSNMSPEDSSIYLCSVGGGTEAFFGQGTRLTVV.

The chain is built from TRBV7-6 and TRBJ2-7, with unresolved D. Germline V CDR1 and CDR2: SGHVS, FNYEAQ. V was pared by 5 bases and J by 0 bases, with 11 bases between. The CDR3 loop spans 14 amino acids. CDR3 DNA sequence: TGTGCCAGCAGCAAGGGTCTAGGCTCCTACGAGCAGTACTTC. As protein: CASSKGLGSYEQYF.